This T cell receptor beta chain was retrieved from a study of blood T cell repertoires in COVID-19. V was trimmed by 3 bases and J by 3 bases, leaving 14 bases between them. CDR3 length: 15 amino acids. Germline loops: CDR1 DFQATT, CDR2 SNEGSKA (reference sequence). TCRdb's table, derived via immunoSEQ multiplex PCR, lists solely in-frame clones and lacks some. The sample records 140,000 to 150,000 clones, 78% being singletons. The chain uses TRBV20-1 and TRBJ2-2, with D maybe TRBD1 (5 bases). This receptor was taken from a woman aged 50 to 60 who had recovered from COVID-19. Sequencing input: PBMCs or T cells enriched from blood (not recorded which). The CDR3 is CSASPRVRDTGELFF. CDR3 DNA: TGCAGTGCTAGTCCCAGGGTCCGAGACACCGGGGAGCTGTTTTTT.